This entry is about one T cell receptor beta chain. Original methodology: From reference gene primer amplification, estimates of nucleated cell counts were derived. The assay was immunoSEQ multiplex PCR, and TCRdb's table has in-frame clones only and misses some. That table supplies the V and J calls and clone size; D and trimming were determined from the DNA. The data show 95,000 or so clones, 86% seen once. These data belong to a study of blood T cell repertoires in COVID-19. The wider study: Italy, Spain and the United States were the sources of the convalescent and acute COVID-19 samples. Sources were T cells, B-cell-depleted T cells, or PBMCs; the material itself was cDNA or gDNA.

Trimming took off 3 bases at V and 5 bases at J, with 8 bases between the two ends. Germline CDR1 is DFQATT and CDR2 is SNEGSKA (reference sequence). This CDR3 region has 12 residues. The origin of this receptor is a man older than 75 with active or convalescent COVID-19. The V call is TRBV20-1, the J call TRBJ2-1; no clear D. The specimen was peripheral blood. This CDR3 reads CSASVSNNEQFF. Here the CDR3 DNA reads TGCAGTGCTAGTGTGTCTAACAATGAGCAGTTCTTC.